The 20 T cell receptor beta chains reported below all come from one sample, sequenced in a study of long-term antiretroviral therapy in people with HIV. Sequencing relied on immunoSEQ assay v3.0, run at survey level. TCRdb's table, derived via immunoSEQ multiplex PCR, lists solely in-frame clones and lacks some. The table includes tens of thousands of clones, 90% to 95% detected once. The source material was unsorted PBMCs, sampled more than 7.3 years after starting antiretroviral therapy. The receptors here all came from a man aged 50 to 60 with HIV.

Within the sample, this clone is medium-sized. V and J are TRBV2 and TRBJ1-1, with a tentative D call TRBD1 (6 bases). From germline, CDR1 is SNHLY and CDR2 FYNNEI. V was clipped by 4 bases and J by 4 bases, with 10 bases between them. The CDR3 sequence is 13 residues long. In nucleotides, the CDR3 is TGTGCCAGCAGTGGGGGGCCGGGCACTGAAGCTTTCTTT. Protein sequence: CASSGGPGTEAFF.

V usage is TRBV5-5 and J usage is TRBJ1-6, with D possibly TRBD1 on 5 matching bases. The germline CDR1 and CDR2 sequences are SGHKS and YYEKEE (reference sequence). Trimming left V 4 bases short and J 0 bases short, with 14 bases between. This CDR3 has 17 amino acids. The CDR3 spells CASSSGHTSSYNSPLHF. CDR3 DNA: TGTGCCAGCAGCAGCGGACACACTAGCTCCTATAATTCACCCCTCCACTTT.

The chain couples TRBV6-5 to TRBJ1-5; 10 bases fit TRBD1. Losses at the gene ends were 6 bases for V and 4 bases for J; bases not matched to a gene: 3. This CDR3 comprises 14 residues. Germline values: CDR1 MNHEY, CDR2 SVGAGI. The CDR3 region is CASSQGQGNQPQHF. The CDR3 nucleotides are TGTGCCAGCAGCCAGGGACAGGGGAATCAGCCCCAGCATTTT.

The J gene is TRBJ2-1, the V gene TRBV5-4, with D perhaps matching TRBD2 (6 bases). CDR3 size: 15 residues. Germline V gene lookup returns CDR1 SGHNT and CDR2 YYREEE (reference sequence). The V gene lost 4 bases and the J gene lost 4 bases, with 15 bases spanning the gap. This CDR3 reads CASSPRGKVYNEQFF. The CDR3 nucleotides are TGTGCCAGCAGCCCACGGGGGAAAGTATACAATGAGCAGTTCTTC. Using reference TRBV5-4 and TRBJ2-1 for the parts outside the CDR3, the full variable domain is ETGVTQSPTHLIKTRGQQVTLRCSSQSGHNTVSWYQQALGQGPQFIFQYYREEENGRGNFPPRFSGLQFPNYSSELNVNALELDDSALYLCASSPRGKVYNEQFFGPGTRLTVL.

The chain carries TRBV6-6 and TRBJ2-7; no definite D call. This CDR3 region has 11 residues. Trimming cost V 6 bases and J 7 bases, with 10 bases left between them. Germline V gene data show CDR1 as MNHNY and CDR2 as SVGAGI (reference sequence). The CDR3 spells CASSPRMEQYF. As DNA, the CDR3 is TGTGCCAGCAGCCCGAGGATGGAGCAGTACTTC.

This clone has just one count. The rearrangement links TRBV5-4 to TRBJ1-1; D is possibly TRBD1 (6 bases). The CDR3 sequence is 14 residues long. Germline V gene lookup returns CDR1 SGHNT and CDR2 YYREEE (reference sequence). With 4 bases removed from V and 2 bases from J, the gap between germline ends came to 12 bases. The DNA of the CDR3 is TGTGCCAGCAGCCGCCCGGGGACAAACACTGAAGCTTTCTTT. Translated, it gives CASSRPGTNTEAFF.

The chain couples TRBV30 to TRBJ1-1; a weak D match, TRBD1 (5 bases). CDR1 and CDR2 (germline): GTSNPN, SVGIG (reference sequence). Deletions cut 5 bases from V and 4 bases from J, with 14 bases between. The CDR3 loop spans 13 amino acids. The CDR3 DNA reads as TGTGCCTGGGTTCCCGGGGGATCCACTGAAGCTTTCTTT. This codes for CAWVPGGSTEAFF.

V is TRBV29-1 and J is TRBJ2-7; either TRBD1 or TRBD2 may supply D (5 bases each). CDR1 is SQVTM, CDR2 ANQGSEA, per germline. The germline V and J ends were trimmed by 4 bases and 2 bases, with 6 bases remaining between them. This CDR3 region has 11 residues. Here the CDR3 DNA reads TGCAGCGTTGGGGGGACCTACGAGCAGTACTTC. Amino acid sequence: CSVGGTYEQYF.

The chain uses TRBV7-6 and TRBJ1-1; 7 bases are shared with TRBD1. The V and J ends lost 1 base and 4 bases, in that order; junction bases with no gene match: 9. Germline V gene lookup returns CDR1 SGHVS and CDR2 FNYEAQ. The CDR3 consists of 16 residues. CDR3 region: CASSLGGQSSGTEAFF. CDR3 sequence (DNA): TGTGCCAGCAGCTTAGGGGGACAGTCCTCGGGCACTGAAGCTTTCTTT.

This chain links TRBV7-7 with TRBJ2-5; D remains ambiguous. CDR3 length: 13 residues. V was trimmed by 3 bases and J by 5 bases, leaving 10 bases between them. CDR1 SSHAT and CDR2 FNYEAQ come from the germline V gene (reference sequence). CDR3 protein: CASSFDLRETQYF. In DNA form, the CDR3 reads TGTGCCAGCAGCTTCGACCTGCGGGAGACCCAGTACTTC.

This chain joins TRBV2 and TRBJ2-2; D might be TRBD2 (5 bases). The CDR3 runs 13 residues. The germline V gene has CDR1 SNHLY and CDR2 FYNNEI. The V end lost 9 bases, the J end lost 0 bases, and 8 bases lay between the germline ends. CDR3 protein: CARGLSNTGELFF. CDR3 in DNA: TGTGCCAGAGGACTGTCGAACACCGGGGAGCTGTTTTTT.

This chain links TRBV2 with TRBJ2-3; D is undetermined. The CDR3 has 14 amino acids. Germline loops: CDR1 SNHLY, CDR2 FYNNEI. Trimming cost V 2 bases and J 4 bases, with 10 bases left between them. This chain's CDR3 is CASSERTPADTQYF. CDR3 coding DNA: TGTGCCAGCAGTGAAAGAACCCCGGCAGATACGCAGTATTTT.

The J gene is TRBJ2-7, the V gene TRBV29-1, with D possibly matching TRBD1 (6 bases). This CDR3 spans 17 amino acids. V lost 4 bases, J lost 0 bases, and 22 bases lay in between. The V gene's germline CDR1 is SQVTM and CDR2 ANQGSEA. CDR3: CSVAIAPNRDNSYEQYF. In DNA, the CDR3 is TGCAGCGTTGCGATCGCTCCCAACCGGGACAACTCCTACGAGCAGTACTTC.

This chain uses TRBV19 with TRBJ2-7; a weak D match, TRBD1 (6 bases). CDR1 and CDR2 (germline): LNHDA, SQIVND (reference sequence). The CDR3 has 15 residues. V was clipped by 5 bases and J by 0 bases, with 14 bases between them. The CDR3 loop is CASSQGQRDSYEQYF. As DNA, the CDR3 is TGTGCCAGTAGTCAAGGACAGCGCGACTCCTACGAGCAGTACTTC. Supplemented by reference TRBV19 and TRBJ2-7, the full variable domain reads DGGITQSPKYLFRKEGQNVTLSCEQNLNHDAMYWYRQDPGQGLRLIYYSQIVNDFQKGDIAEGYSVSREKKESFPLTVTSAQKNPTAFYLCASSQGQRDSYEQYFGPGTRLTVT.

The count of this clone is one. DNA of the CDR3: TGTGCCTGGATTGGTAGGGGATGGGGTGAAGCTTTCTTT. Protein product: CAWIGRGWGEAFF. V gene TRBV30 combines with J gene TRBJ1-1; D is perhaps TRBD1 (5 bases). V lost 4 bases and J lost 7, with 16 bases in between. This CDR3 is 13 amino acids long. CDR1 is GTSNPN and CDR2 is SVGIG in the germline V gene (reference sequence). Complete variable domain (other parts from reference TRBV30 and TRBJ1-1): SQTIHQWPATLVQPVGSPLSLECTVEGTSNPNLYWYRQAAGRGLQLLFYSVGIGQISSEVPQNLSASRPQDRQFILSSKKLLLSDSGFYLCAWIGRGWGEAFFGQGTRLTVV.

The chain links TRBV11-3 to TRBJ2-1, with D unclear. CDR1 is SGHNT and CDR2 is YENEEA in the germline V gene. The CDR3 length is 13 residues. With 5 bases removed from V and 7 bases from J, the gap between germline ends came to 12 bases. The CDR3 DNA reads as TGTGCCAGCAGCCACTATGGGCAGAATGAGCAGTTCTTC. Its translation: CASSHYGQNEQFF.

CDR3 bases: TGTGCCTGGAGTGTGCGGGGCTCCTACAATGAGCAGTTCTTC. Protein sequence: CAWSVRGSYNEQFF. The chain employs TRBV30 and TRBJ2-1; weak D call: TRBD2 (6 bases). The CDR3 length is 14 residues. Trimming removed 0 bases from V and 0 bases from J, with 6 bases in between. Germline-derived CDR1 and CDR2 are GTSNPN and SVGIG (reference sequence).

The CDR3 nucleotides read TGTGCCAGCTCACGCACGGGACTCACGAACACTGAAGCTTTCTTT. Translating gives CASSRTGLTNTEAFF. The chain combines TRBV18 with TRBJ1-1; tentatively, D is TRBD1 (5 bases). Trimming took 4 bases from V and 1 from J, leaving 13 bases between them. The V gene's germline CDR1 is KGHSH and CDR2 LQKENI. This CDR3 is 15 amino acids long.

The CDR3: CASSLVGGGSRTDTQYF. In DNA, the CDR3 is TGTGCCAGCAGCTTAGTGGGGGGGGGCTCGCGCACAGATACGCAGTATTTT. The chain joins TRBV7-2 to TRBJ2-3, with D perhaps TRBD2 (7 bases). Germline CDR1 reads SGHTA; CDR2 reads FQGNSA. The CDR3 contains 17 residues. Trimming stripped 1 base from V and 1 base from J, with 15 bases between.

The CDR3 bases are TGTGCCAGCAGTGCCAGCGGGGGGGACTACGAGCAGTACTTC. Protein product: CASSASGGDYEQYF. The V call is TRBV6-1, the J call TRBJ2-7; 10 bases fit TRBD2. Per germline, CDR1 MNHNS and CDR2 SASEGT. The CDR3 has 14 residues. V was pared by 4 bases and J by 3 bases, with 3 bases of the junction left unmatched.